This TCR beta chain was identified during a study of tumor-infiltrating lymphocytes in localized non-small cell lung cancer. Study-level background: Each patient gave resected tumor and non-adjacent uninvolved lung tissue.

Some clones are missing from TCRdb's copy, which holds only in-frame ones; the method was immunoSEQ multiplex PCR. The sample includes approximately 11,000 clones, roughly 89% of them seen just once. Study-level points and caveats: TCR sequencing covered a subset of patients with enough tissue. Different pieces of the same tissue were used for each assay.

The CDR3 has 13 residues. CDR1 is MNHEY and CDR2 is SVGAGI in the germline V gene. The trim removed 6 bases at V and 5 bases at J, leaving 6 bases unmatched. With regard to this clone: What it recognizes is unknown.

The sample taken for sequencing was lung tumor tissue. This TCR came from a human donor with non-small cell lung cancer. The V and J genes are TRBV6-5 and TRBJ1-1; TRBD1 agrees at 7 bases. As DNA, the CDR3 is TGTGCCAGCAGGCTGAACAGGGGAACTGAAGCTTTCTTT. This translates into CASRLNRGTEAFF.